Listed below are T cell receptor beta chains from one sample, sequenced in a study of blood T cell repertoires in COVID-19. Clones were read by immunoSEQ multiplex PCR, and TCRdb kept only the in-frame ones, dropping some. The repertoire has more than 250,000 clones, 70% to 90% of them found once; the top ten carry 1.5% to 2%. Sequenced sample: peripheral blood. The receptors here all came from a woman in her 30s with COVID-19, enrolled during active disease. Both conserved end residues are part of each CDR3. The D gene is left open where the match is weak.

TRBV2	-	TRBJ1-5	14	CASSEWGSNQPQHF
TRBV10-3	-	TRBJ2-3	15	CAISPPGDAGGAQYF
TRBV15	TRBD1	TRBJ1-1	15	CATSRRNRGNTEAFF
TRBV7-8	-	TRBJ1-1	15	CASSLGAGSNTEAFF
TRBV6-1	TRBD1	TRBJ2-5	14	CASSEGDSPETQYF
TRBV6-1	TRBD1	TRBJ2-1	14	CASSQETGGHEQFF
TRBV28	-	TRBJ2-3	13	CASSENPSDTQYF
TRBV3-1/TRBV3-2	TRBD1	TRBJ1-2	18	CASSQVSSGTGANYGYTF
TRBV6-6	TRBD1	TRBJ2-5	15	CASSSLGQGRETQYF
TRBV6-6	-	TRBJ1-4	14	CASSDRTTNEKLFF
TRBV2	TRBD1	TRBJ2-7	14	CASSVQGAFYEQYF
TRBV2	-	TRBJ1-1	12	CATRGLFTEAFF
TRBV7-2	TRBD1	TRBJ1-2	18	CASSFPGTEYAIGHGYTF
TRBV6-6	-	TRBJ1-2	11	CASSYLNGYTF
TRBV7-9	-	TRBJ2-1	17	CASSQKPAGAGYNEQFF
TRBV3-1/TRBV3-2	-	TRBJ1-6	17	CASSQKHRSSYNSPLHF
TRBV7-2	TRBD1	TRBJ1-6	16	CASRFQGQGSNSPLHF
TRBV5-1	TRBD1	TRBJ1-2	16	CASSPGQGPTNYGYTF
TRBV11-3	-	TRBJ1-1	15	CASSLDEDMNTEAFF
TRBV2	TRBD1	TRBJ2-7	16	CASSESTRTGSYEQYF
TRBV7-2	TRBD1	TRBJ1-5	15	CASSMGQGNNQPQHF
TRBV7-9	TRBD1	TRBJ1-2	13	CASSPTQGDGYTF
TRBV15	TRBD1	TRBJ1-4	15	CATSRDGTGRRKLFF
TRBV6-5	-	TRBJ1-5	15	CATGFQGTSNQPQHF
TRBV7-9	-	TRBJ2-2	15	CASNEDNANTGELFF
TRBV6-5	-	TRBJ1-4	16	CASSSGALATNEKLFF
TRBV6-5	TRBD1	TRBJ1-2	10	CASRGDRATF
TRBV25-1	-	TRBJ2-2	12	CASSGRAGELFF
TRBV3-1/TRBV3-2	TRBD1	TRBJ1-6	16	CASSLEPGTGNSPLHF
TRBV9	TRBD1	TRBJ1-2	15	CASSPGTAINYGYTF
TRBV25-1	TRBD2	TRBJ2-2	15	CASSDLAGVDGELFF
TRBV11-2	-	TRBJ2-6	15	CASSLGGAGANVLTF
TRBV4-1	-	TRBJ2-6	17	CASSQPRQGSGANVLTF
TRBV28	TRBD1	TRBJ1-5	13	CASSPGTVRPQHF
TRBV6-2/TRBV6-3	-	TRBJ2-3	16	CASSYSGGEVTDTQYF
TRBV13	-	TRBJ1-1	14	CASADGGANTEAFF
TRBV7-9	-	TRBJ2-5	12	CASSFGGETQYF
TRBV2	TRBD1	TRBJ1-2	13	CASGLTGSYGYTF
TRBV7-9	-	TRBJ1-3	15	CASSLPQGLGNTIYF
TRBV5-4	TRBD1	TRBJ1-2	16	CASSLAGQAERYGYTF
TRBV7-2	TRBD1	TRBJ2-5	19	CASSPLPPRTGGGKETQYF
TRBV25-1	TRBD1	TRBJ1-1	15	CASSDHRTGYTEAFF
TRBV28	-	TRBJ2-1	19	CASSSVQGQAASVNDEQFF
TRBV29-1	-	TRBJ2-1	11	CSVETYNEQFF
TRBV19	-	TRBJ2-6	17	CASARGGFISGANVLTF
TRBV19	-	TRBJ1-1	14	CASSIDSLMSEAFF
TRBV18	TRBD1	TRBJ1-4	15	CASSPGTGGNEKLFF
TRBV18	-	TRBJ1-4	15	CASHRGGGTNEKLFF
TRBV10-1	TRBD2	TRBJ2-3	17	CASSEPGLAGSTDTQYF
TRBV16	TRBD1	TRBJ2-1	13	CASSQSVGGEQFF
TRBV6-5	TRBD2	TRBJ2-5	15	CATLSRGGLRETQYF
TRBV28	-	TRBJ2-1	16	CASTPPNNLQANEQFF
TRBV19	TRBD1	TRBJ1-5	15	CASSIGGQNHQPQHF
TRBV5-1	TRBD1	TRBJ1-6	16	CASREPTGGANSPLHF
TRBV27	-	TRBJ1-2	13	CASSLYGGDGYTF
TRBV5-4	-	TRBJ2-3	11	CASSHSDTQYF
TRBV6-6	-	TRBJ1-2	13	CASRRRAVEGYTF